This T cell receptor (beta chain) was obtained from a study of T cells in Graves' hyperthyroidism and ophthalmopathy. Overall study results and limits: By a 13 V-J model, ophthalmopathy was set apart from stable hyperthyroidism.

The CDR3 spans 13 residues. Germline assignment: CDR1 SGHDN and CDR2 FVKESK. The ends were cut back, 4 bases at V and 6 bases at J, with 13 bases in the middle. Amplified TCR beta CDR3 regions derived from RNA transcripts. The HTBI primer set was used in a first-round RT-PCR of the TCR CDR3. TCRdb itself ran the multiplex PCR reads through MiXCR, one entry per CDR3 protein. The sample includes roughly 570,000 distinct CDR3 sequences, roughly 14% of them seen just once. Regarding this clonotype: Antigen unknown.

Sequencing was done on a sample of blood. This rearrangement joins TRBV14 to TRBJ2-7, with no clear D. The TCR comes from a woman younger than 45 with Graves' hyperthyroidism. CDR3 region: CASSRSRGLEQYF. CDR3 DNA: TGTGCCAGCAGCCGTAGTAGAGGTCTCGAGCAGTACTTC.